Here is one T cell receptor (beta chain) with its context. No antigen is known for it. This entry comes from a study of shared clonotypes between healthy human individuals. Method: immunoSEQ multiplex PCR; TCRdb's copy keeps in-frame clones and lacks some. The table shows millions of clones, with around nine tenths occurring only once. Trimming removed 5 bases from V and 1 base from J; junction bases left unmatched: 6. The CDR3 has 15 residues. Per germline, CDR1 MNHEY and CDR2 SMNVEV (reference sequence). The study's findings and limits: Non-shared clonotypes had lower generation probabilities than those shared by all four donors.

Material: naive CD4+ T cells sorted from blood. Subset denoted: CD45RA+ positively selected. The chain links TRBV27 to TRBJ2-5, with 8 bases fitting TRBD1. This sequence was found in a young man in good health. CDR3 DNA sequence: TGTGCCAGCAGTCCCTTAGGGACAGGCCAAGAGACCCAGTACTTC. It specifies CASSPLGTGQETQYF.